This TCR beta chain emerged from a study of control samples from healthy donors and cancer patients. Trimming left V 0 bases short and J 0 bases short, with 18 bases between. The CDR3 loop spans 19 amino acids. From germline, CDR1 is SGHNT and CDR2 YYREEE (reference sequence). Profiled with immunoSEQ multiplex PCR; TCRdb holds only in-frame clones, not every one. This table holds 160,000 or so clones, 90% to 95% found once. This clonotype was sampled from a man between 60 and 75 years old with colorectal cancer. This chain uses TRBV5-4 with TRBJ2-2, with D tentatively TRBD1 (6 bases). Specimen: PBMCs. CDR3 amino acids: CASSLGALGAATNTGELFF. CDR3 nucleotide sequence: TGTGCCAGCAGCTTGGGCGCGCTGGGGGCAGCAACGAACACCGGGGAGCTGTTTTTT.